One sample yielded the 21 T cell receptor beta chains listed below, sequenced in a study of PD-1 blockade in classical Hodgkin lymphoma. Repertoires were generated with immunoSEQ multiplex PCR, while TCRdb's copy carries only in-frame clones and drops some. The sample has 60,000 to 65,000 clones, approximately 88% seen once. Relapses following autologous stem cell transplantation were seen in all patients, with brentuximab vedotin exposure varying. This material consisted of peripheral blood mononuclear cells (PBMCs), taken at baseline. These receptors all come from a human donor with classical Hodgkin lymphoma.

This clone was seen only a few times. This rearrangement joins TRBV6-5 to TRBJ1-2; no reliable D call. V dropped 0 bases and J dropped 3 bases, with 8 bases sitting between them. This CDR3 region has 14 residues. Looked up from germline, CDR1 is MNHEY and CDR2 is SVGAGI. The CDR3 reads CASSYSRRYYGYTF. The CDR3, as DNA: TGTGCCAGCAGTTACTCACGGAGATACTATGGCTACACCTTC.

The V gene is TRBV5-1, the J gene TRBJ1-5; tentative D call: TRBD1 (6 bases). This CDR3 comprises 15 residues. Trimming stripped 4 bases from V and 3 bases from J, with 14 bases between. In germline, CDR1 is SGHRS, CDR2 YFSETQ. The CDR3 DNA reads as TGCGCCAGCAGCCCAATCCCAGGGGACAATCAGCCCCAGCATTTT. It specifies CASSPIPGDNQPQHF.

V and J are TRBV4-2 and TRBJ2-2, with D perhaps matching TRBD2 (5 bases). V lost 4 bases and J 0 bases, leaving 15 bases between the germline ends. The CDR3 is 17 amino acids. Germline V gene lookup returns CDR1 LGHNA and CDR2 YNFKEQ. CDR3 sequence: CASSRSRRGSNTGELFF. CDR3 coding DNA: TGTGCCAGCAGCCGATCCCGTCGGGGTTCGAACACCGGGGAGCTGTTTTTT.

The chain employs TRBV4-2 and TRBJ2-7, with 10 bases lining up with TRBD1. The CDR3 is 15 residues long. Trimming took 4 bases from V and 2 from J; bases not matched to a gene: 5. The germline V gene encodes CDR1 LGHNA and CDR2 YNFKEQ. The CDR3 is CASSPQDRGAYEQYF. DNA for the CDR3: TGTGCCAGCAGCCCCCAGGACAGGGGGGCCTACGAGCAGTACTTC.

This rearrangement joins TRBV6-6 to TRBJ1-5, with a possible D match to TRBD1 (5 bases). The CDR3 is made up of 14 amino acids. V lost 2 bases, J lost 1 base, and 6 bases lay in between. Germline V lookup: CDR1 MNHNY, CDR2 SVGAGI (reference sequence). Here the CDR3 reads CASSYGGSNQPQHF. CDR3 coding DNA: TGTGCCAGCAGTTACGGGGGGAGCAATCAGCCCCAGCATTTT.

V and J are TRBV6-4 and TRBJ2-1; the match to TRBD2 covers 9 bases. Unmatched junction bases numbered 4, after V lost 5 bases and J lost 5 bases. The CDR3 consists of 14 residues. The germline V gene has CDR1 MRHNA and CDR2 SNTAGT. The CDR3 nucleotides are TGTGCCAGCAGTCCGGCTAGCGGGGACAATGAGCAGTTCTTC. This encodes CASSPASGDNEQFF.

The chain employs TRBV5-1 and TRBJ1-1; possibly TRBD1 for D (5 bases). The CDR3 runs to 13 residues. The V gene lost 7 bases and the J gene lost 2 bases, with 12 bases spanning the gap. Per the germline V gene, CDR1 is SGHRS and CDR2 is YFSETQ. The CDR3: CASRIWGNTEAFF. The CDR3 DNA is TGCGCCAGCCGGATCTGGGGCAACACTGAAGCTTTCTTT.

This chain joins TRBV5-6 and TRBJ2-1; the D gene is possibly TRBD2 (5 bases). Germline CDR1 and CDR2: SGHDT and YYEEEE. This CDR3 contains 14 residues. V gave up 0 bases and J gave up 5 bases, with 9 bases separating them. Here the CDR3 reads CASSLAGENNEQFF. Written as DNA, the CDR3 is TGTGCCAGCAGCTTGGCCGGGGAAAACAATGAGCAGTTCTTC.

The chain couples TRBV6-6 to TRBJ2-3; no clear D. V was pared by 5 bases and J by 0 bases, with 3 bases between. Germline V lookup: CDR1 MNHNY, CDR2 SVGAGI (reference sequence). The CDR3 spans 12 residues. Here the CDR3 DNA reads TGTGCCAGCAGTGACAGCACAGATACGCAGTATTTT. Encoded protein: CASSDSTDTQYF.

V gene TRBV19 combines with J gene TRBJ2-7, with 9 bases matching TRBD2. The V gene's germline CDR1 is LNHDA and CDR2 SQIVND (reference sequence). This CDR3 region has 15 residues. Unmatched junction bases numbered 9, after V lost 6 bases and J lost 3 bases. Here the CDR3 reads CASRDAGGYDYEQYF. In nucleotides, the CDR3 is TGTGCCAGTAGAGATGCGGGGGGGTACGACTACGAGCAGTACTTC.

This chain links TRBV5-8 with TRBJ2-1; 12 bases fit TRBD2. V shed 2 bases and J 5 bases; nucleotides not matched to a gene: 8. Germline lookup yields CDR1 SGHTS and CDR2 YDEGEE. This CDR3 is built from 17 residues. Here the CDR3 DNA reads TGTGCCAGCAGCTTTCTTATACTAGCGGGGGGCAACAATGAGCAGTTCTTC. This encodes CASSFLILAGGNNEQFF.

The CDR3 bases are TGTGCCATCAGTTCCCCGAAGGGAGTCTCCTACGAGCAGTACTTC. Protein sequence: CAISSPKGVSYEQYF. This chain joins TRBV10-3 and TRBJ2-7, with a tentative D call TRBD2 (5 bases). This CDR3 is built from 15 residues. V was clipped by 5 bases and J by 0 bases, with 14 bases between them. The germline CDR1 and CDR2 sequences are ENHRY and SYGVKD.

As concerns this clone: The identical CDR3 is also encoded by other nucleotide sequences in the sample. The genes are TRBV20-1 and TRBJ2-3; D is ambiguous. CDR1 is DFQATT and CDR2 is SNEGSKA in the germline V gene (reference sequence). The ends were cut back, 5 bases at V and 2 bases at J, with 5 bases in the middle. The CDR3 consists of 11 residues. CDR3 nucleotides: TGCAGTGCTGGAACCACAGATACGCAGTATTTT. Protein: CSAGTTDTQYF.

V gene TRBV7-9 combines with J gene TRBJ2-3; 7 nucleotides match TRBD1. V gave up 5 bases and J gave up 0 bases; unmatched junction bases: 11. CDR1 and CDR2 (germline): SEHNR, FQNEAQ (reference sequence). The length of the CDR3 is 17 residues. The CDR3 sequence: CASSPQVGQASTDTQYF. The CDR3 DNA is TGTGCCAGCAGCCCCCAAGTAGGACAGGCGAGCACAGATACGCAGTATTTT.

The CDR3 is CASSNQPIAAGGVDEQYF. CDR3 in DNA: TGCGCCAGCAGCAATCAACCTATAGCGGCTGGGGGTGTCGACGAGCAGTACTTC. The chain employs TRBV5-1 and TRBJ2-7, with TRBD2 as a possible D gene (6 bases). The CDR3 consists of 18 residues. Germline-derived CDR1 and CDR2 are SGHRS and YFSETQ. The V end was cut by 4 bases, the J end by 5 bases, with 28 bases between.

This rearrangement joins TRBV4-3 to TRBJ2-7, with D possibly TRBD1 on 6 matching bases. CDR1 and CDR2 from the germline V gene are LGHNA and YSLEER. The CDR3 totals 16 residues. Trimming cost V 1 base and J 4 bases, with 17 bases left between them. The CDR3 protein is CASSQVPFTDSYEQYF. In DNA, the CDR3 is TGCGCCAGCAGCCAAGTCCCCTTTACGGACAGTTACGAGCAGTACTTC.

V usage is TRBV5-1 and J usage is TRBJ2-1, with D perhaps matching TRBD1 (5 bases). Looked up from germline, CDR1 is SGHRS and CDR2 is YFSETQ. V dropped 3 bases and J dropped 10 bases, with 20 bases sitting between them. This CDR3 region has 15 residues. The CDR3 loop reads CASSSGIGTLGEQFF. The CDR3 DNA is TGCGCCAGCAGCTCAGGGATCGGCACCCTAGGGGAGCAGTTCTTC.

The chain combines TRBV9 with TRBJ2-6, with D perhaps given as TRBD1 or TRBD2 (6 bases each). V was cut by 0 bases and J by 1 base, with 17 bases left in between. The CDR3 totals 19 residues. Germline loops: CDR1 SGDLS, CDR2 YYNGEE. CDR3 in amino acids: CASSVVHREVISGANVLTF. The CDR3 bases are TGTGCCAGCAGCGTAGTTCACAGGGAGGTCATATCTGGGGCCAACGTCCTGACTTTC. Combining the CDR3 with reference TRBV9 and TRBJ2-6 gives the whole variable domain DSGVTQTPKHLITATGQRVTLRCSPRSGDLSVYWYQQSLDQGLQFLIQYYNGEERAKGNILERFSAQQFPDLHSELNLSSLELGDSALYFCASSVVHREVISGANVLTFGAGSRLTVL.

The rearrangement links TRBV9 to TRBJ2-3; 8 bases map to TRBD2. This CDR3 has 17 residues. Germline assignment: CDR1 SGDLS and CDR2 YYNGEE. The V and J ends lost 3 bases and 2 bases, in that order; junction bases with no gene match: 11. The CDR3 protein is CASSDKAGGPATDTQYF. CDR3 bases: TGTGCCAGCAGCGACAAGGCGGGGGGCCCGGCCACAGATACGCAGTATTTT. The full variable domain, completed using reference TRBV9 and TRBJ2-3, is DSGVTQTPKHLITATGQRVTLRCSPRSGDLSVYWYQQSLDQGLQFLIQYYNGEERAKGNILERFSAQQFPDLHSELNLSSLELGDSALYFCASSDKAGGPATDTQYFGPGTRLTVL.

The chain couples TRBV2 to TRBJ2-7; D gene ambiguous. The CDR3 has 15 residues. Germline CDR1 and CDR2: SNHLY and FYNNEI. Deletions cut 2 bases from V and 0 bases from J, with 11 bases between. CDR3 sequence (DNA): TGTGCCAGCAGTGAATTCATAGGTTTCTCCTACGAGCAGTACTTC. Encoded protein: CASSEFIGFSYEQYF.

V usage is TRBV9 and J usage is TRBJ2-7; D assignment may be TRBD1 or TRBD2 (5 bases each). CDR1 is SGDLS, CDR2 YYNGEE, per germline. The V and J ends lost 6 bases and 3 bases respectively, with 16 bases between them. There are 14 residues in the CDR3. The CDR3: CASTEGQTNYEQYF. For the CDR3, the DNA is TGTGCCAGCACCGAGGGGCAGACGAACTACGAGCAGTACTTC.